The table lists the clone carrying this TCR beta chain with a few counts. Its antigen is as yet unknown. The sample belongs to a study of CD8 T cells in ankylosing spondylitis. Germline CDR1 SGHVS, CDR2 FQNEAQ. The length of the CDR3 is 14 residues. V lost 0 bases to trimming and J lost 3 bases, with 9 bases between them. TCR beta libraries were made by quantitative 5'-RACE with molecular barcodes. Each CDR3 protein is one row after TCRdb ran MiXCR on the 5' RACE reads. The data hold hundreds of thousands of distinct CDR3 sequences, with approximately 12% observed a single time. The study, taken as a whole, reports: With a CD8+ phenotype, disease-linked clones were relatively rare in peripheral blood. Significantly higher representation of disease-linked clones was reported for matched ankylosing spondylitis synovial fluid. One TCR beta motif, made up of seven to nine highly homologous variants, appeared characteristic of ankylosing spondylitis blood. Past studies reported some motif variants in reactive arthritis synovial fluid and blood.

The clonotype was recovered from a male donor with ankylosing spondylitis. The V gene is TRBV7-8, the J gene TRBJ2-7, with unresolved D. The sequencing input was blood, either unsorted or a sorted T cell fraction (not recorded which). CDR3 in amino acids: CASSLALTGYEQYF. The CDR3 DNA is TGTGCCAGCAGCTTAGCGCTAACGGGCTACGAGCAGTACTTC.